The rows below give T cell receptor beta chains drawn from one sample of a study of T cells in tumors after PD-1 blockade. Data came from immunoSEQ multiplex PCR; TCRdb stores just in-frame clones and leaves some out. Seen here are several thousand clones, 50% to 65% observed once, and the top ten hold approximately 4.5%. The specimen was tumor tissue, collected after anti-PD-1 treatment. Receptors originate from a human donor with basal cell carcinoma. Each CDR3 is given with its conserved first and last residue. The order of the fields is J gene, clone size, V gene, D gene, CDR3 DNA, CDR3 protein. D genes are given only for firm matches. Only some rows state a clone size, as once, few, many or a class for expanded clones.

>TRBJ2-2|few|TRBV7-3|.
TGTGCCAGCAGCCAGATCCCCCTGGGCGGGGAGCTGTTTTTT
CASSQIPLGGELFF
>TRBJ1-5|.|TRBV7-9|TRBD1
TGTGCCAGCAGCGGAACCGGGACAGGGGATCAGCCCCAGCATTTT
CASSGTGTGDQPQHF
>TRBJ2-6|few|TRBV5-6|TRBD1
TGTGCCGGTCAAGAGACAGGGGGAAGTACCGGGGCCAACGTCCTGACTTTC
CAGQETGGSTGANVLTF
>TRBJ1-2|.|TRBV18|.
TGTGCCAGCTCATCCGGGGAACTCTATGGCTACACCTTC
CASSSGELYGYTF
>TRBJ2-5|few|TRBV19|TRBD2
TGTGCCAGTAGTATCCTGACTAGCGGGTCGGCGGAGACCCAGTACTTC
CASSILTSGSAETQYF
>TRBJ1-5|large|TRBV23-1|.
TGCGCCAGCAGTCACTACAGGGAAGGGGGCAATCAGCCCCAGCATTTT
CASSHYREGGNQPQHF
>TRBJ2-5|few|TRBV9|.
TGTGCCAGCAGCGTATTCACCGGCCCCGAAGAGACCCAGTACTTC
CASSVFTGPEETQYF
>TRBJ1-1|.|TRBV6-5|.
TGTGCCAGCAGGCGGGACACTGAAGCTTTCTTT
CASRRDTEAFF
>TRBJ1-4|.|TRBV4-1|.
TGCGCCAGCAGCCAAGATTCCCCCCGAACTAATGAAAAACTGTTTTTT
CASSQDSPRTNEKLFF
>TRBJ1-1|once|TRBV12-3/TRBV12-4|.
TGTGCCAGCAGTTTGTCAGGGCACACTGAAGCTTTCTTT
CASSLSGHTEAFF
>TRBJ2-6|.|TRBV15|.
TGTGCCACCAGCAGAGGGGGGGTATCTGGGGCCAACGTCCTGACTTTC
CATSRGGVSGANVLTF
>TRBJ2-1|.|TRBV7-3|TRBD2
TGTGCCAGCAGCCAGGGACTAGCTAAGAACAATGAGCAGTTCTTC
CASSQGLAKNNEQFF
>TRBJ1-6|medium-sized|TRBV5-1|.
TGCGCCAGTACCCCGATGGGGGCTAGTTCACCCCTCCACTTT
CASTPMGASSPLHF
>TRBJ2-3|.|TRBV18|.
TGTGCCAGCTCACCTCGGGACTTCGGCACAGATACGCAGTATTTT
CASSPRDFGTDTQYF
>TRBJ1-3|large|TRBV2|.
TGTGCCAGCAGTGGACGGACTTCTGGAAACACCATATATTTT
CASSGRTSGNTIYF
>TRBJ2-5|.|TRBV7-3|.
TGTGCCAGCAGCCCGGGATATGGGGAGACCCAGTACTTC
CASSPGYGETQYF
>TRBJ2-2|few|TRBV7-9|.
TGTGCCAGCAGACTCGGGATGGGGAGCGGGGAGCTGTTTTTT
CASRLGMGSGELFF
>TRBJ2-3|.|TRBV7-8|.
TGTGCCAGCAGCCTTAGAATTTCGTGGGATACGCAGTATTTT
CASSLRISWDTQYF
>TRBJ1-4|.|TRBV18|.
TGTGCCAGCTCGGGGCAGGGAAATGAAAAACTGTTTTTT
CASSGQGNEKLFF
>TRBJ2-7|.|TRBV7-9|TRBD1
TGTGCCAGCAGCCGGACAGGGAGCGAGCAGTACTTC
CASSRTGSEQYF